The text below deals with one TCR beta chain. Its antigen specificity is not known. The sample holds no much larger clone one base away, and base qualities are not on file. Library generation was performed with the immunoSEQ multiplex PCR assay. Rearranged TCR beta chain sequences were amplified with the hsTCRB Kit following the manufacturer's protocol. Sequencing of TCRB libraries was carried out on an Illumina MiSeq. The source study handled its data this way. Demultiplexing, trimming and gene mapping were performed with the kit vendor's proprietary platform. Sourced from immuneACCESS, this table was stored by TCRdb with only in-frame sequences that have V and J called. A share of the clones is absent; for the studies checked, an unresolved V gene accounts for under half, and the remainder has no known explanation. V, J and clone size were drawn from that table, and D and trimming were deduced from the DNA. The sample has more than 80,000 clones on record, around 82% of them singletons. 7% to 9% of the sample is in the top ten clones.

This specimen belongs to a study of a mutant IDH1 vaccine in newly diagnosed glioma (dated by TCRdb to the early 2020s). At the level of the whole study: Of the approximately 35 treated patients, 62.5% were male and about 40% were female, and a mean age of approximately 40 years was recorded. Prior to enrollment, standard therapy consisting of radiotherapy alone, temozolomide alone, or radiochemotherapy with temozolomide had been administered to patients, with the combination being received by most patients. Six visits were used for peripheral blood collection: V03 (baseline), V05, V07, V10, V12 and V13. Longitudinal TCRB deep sequencing was done for 25 treated patients, wherever samples were available for exploratory analyses. Study-level results and caveats: According to the authors, sample limitations meant that analyses of patient blood samples could not be reproduced. Immune responses induced by the vaccine were seen in over 90% of patients across multiple MHC alleles. Pseudoprogression appeared unrelated to alterations in the top peripheral T cell clonotypes detected by TCRB sequencing. Selection of PBMC samples for TCRB deep sequencing was based on availability.

The sample's time point label, in plain terms: baseline, week 1 (first vaccination visit). Sample treatment or condition, as interpreted from the label and publication: pre-vaccination baseline after standard-of-care therapy. Newly diagnosed WHO grade 3 or 4 IDH1-mutant astrocytomas showing loss of nuclear ATRX were present in the donors. The samples were drawn from NOA16, a multicentre, single-arm, open-label phase I trial in Germany that tested a mutant IDH1 peptide vaccine in humans for the first time. Blood drawn at visit V03 was used as the baseline sample for immunogenicity testing. Genomic DNA for TCRB sequencing was extracted from EDTA blood using the DNeasy Blood and Tissue Kit. The CDR3 has 13 amino acids, counting the end cysteine and phenylalanine. Only the CDR3 portion is preserved as DNA: 39 bases, with reading frame beginning at the first base. CDR1 and CDR2 are read off the germline V gene as SGHTA and FQGNSA. V and J are truncated by 5 bases and 1 base respectively, leaving an intervening sequence of 8 bases.

This sequence originates from a woman in her fifties or sixties with glioma. Sequenced here: PBMCs, sampled from a glioma patient treated with radiotherapy, temozolomide or both. The V gene is TRBV7-2 and the J gene is TRBJ2-5, with the D gene too uncertain to name. The sequenced DNA: TGTGCCAGCAGCCCCTCAGCCCAAGAGACCCAGTACTTC. This codes for CASSPSAQETQYF.